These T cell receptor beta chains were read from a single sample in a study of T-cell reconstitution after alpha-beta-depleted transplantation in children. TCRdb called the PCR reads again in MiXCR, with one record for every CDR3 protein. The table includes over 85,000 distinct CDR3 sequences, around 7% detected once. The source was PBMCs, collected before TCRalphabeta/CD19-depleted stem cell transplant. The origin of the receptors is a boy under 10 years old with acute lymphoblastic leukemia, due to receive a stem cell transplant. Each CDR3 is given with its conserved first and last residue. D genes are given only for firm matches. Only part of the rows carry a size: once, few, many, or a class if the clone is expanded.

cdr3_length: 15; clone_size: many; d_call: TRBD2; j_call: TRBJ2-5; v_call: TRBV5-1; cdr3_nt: TGCGCCAGCTTCCTGGGACTAGCGGGGGGAGAGACCCAGTACTTC; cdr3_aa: CASFLGLAGGETQYF
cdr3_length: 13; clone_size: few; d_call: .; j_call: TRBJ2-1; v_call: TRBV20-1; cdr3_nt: TGCAGTGCTAGAGTCCTACAGGGCAATGAGCAGTTCTTC; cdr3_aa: CSARVLQGNEQFF
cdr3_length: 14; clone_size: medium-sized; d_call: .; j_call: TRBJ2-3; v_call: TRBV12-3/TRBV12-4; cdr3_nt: TGTGCCCGCCACCGGCGGCAGCGGAGAGATACGCAGTATTTT; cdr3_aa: CARHRRQRRDTQYF
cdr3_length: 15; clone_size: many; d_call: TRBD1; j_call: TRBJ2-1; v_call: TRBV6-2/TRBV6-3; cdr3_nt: TGTGCCAGCAGTCCCGGGACAGGGGGCTTCAATGAGCAGTTCTTC; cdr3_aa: CASSPGTGGFNEQFF
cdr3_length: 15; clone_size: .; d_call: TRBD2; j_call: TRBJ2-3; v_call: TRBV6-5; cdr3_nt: TGTGCCAGCAGTTACAGCGGGGGGGCCGCAGATACGCAGTATTTT; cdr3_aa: CASSYSGGAADTQYF
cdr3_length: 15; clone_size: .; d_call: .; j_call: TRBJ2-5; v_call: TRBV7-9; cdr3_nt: TGTGCCAGCAGCTCGGACATGCATCTTCAAGAGACCCAGTACTTC; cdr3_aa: CASSSDMHLQETQYF
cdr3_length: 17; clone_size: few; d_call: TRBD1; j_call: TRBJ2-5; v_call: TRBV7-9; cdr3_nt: TGTGCCAGCAGCCTCCGGGACAGGGGTCTAGGGCAAGAGACCCAGTACTTC; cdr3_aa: CASSLRDRGLGQETQYF
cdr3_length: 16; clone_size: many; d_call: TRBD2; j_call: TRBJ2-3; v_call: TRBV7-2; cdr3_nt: TGTGCCAGCAGCCGGGCGGGGACTACACGCACAGATACGCAGTATTTT; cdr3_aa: CASSRAGTTRTDTQYF
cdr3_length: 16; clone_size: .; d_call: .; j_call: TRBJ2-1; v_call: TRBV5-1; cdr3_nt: TGCGCCAGCAGCTTTTCAGGGGCAAGGGGATACAATGAGCAGTTCTTC; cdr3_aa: CASSFSGARGYNEQFF
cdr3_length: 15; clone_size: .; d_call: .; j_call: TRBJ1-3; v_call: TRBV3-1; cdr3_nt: TGTGCCAGCAGCTCCCGGACCGGCTCTGGAAACACCATATATTTT; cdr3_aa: CASSSRTGSGNTIYF
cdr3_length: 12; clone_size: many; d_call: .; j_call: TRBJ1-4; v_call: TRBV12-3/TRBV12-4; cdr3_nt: TGTGCCAGCAGTGCCTCTCGCGAAAAACTGTTTTTT; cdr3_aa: CASSASREKLFF
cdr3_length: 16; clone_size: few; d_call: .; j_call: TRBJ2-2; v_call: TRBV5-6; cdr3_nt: TGTGCCAGCAGCCCCCCCGACAGGACTCTCCACGGGGAGCTGTTTTTT; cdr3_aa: CASSPPDRTLHGELFF
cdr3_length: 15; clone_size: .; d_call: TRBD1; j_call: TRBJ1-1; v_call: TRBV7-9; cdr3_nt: TGTGCCAGCAGCCCCGGGACAGGTTTGAACACTGAAGCTTTCTTT; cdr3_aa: CASSPGTGLNTEAFF
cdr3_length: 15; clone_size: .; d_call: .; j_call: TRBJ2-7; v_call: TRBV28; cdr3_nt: TGTGCCAGCAGTTTATGGTACAGGGTTCCCAACGAGCAGTACTTC; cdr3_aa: CASSLWYRVPNEQYF
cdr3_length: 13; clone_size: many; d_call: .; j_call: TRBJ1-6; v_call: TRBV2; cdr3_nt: TGTGCCAGCAGGGCCGGGGAAGATTCACCCCTCCACTTT; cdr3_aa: CASRAGEDSPLHF
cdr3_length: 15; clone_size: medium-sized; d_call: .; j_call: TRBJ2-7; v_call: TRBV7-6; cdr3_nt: TGTGCCAGCAGCTTAGAGGGGGGGCCTTGGGGCGAGCAGTACTTC; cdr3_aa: CASSLEGGPWGEQYF
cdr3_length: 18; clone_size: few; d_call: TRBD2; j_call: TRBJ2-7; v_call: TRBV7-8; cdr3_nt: TGTGCCAGCAGCTTAGTGGCTAGCGGAGCATTTCTCTCCTACGAGCAGTACTTC; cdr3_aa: CASSLVASGAFLSYEQYF
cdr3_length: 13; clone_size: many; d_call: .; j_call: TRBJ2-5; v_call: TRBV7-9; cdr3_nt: TGTGCCAGCAGCGAGGCCAGAGGAGAGACCCAGTACTTC; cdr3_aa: CASSEARGETQYF
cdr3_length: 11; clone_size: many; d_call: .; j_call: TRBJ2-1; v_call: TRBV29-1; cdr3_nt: TGCAGCGACCGAAAGAGGGGTGAGCAGTTCTTC; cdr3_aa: CSDRKRGEQFF
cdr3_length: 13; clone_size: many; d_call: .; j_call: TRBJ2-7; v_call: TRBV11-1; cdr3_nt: TGTGCCAGCAGCCCAAGGAGCTCCTACGAGCAGTACTTC; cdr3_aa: CASSPRSSYEQYF
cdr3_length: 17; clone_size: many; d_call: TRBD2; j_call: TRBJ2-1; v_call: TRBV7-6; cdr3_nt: TGTGCCAGCAGCTTAACGTCGGCGGGGGTAACATACAATGAGCAGTTCTTC; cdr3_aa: CASSLTSAGVTYNEQFF
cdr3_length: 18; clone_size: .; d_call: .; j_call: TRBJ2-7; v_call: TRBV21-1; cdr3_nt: TGTGCCAGCAACTTTCGAACCAAAAGGACAGGGAATATCTACGAGCAGTACTTC; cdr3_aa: CASNFRTKRTGNIYEQYF
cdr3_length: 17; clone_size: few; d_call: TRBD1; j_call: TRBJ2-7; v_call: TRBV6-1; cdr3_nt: TGTGCCAGCAGTGAGGGAGGCCCCGGGACAGGGCCCTACGAGCAGTACTTC; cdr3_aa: CASSEGGPGTGPYEQYF
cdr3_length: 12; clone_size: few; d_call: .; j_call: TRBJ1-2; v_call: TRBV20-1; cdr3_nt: TGCAGTGCTCCCAGGGGAAAAGATGGCTACACCTTC; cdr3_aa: CSAPRGKDGYTF
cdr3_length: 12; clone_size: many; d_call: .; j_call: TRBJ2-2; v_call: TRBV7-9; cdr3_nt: TGTGCCAGCAGCGCAAACACCGGGGAGCTGTTTTTT; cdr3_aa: CASSANTGELFF
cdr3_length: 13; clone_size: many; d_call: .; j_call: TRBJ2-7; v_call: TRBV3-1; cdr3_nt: TGTGCCAGCAGCCAAGACAGGGGCTACGAGCAGTACTTC; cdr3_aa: CASSQDRGYEQYF
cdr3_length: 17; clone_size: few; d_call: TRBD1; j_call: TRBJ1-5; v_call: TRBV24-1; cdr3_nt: TGTGCCACCAGTGATGGACAGGGATCTTATAGCAATCAGCCCCAGCATTTT; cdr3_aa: CATSDGQGSYSNQPQHF
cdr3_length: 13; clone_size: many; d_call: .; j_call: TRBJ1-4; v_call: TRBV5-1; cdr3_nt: TGCGCCAGCAGCTTGGAGGCAGGCGAAAAACTGTTTTTT; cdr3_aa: CASSLEAGEKLFF
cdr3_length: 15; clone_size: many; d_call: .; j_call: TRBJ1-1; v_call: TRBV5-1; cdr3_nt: TGCGCCAGCAGCCCATGGGGAAACTCGGGCACTGAAGCTTTCTTT; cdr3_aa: CASSPWGNSGTEAFF
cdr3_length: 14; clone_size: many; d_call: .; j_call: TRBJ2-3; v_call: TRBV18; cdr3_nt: TGTGCCAGCTCTGACAGCCAGGACACAGATACGCAGTATTTT; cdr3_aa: CASSDSQDTDTQYF
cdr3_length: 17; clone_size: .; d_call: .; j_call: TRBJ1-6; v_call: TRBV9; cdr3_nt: TGTGCCAGCAGCGGGGGAGATCGGACAGCCTATAATTCACCCCTCCACTTT; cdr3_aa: CASSGGDRTAYNSPLHF
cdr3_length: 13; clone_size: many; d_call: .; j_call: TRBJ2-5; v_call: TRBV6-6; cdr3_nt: TGTGCCAGCACTCGCGGGCGCGAGGAGACCCAGTACTTC; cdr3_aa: CASTRGREETQYF
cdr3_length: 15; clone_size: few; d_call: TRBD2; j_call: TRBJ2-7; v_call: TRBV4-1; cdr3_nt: TGCGCCAGCAGCCAAGATGCGGGAGTCGGGTACGAGCAGTACTTC; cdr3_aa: CASSQDAGVGYEQYF
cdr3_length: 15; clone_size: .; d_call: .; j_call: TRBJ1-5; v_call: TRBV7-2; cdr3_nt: TGTGCCAGCAGCTTGGACGGATTAAGCAATCAGCCCCAGCATTTT; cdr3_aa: CASSLDGLSNQPQHF
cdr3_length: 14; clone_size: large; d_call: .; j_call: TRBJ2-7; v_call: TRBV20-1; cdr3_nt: TGCAGTGCTACACCGACAGAGAACTCCTACGAGCAGTACTTC; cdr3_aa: CSATPTENSYEQYF
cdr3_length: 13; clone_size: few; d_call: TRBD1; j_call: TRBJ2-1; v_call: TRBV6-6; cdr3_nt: TGTGCCAGCAGCGGACAGGGGACCTATGAGCAGTTCTTC; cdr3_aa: CASSGQGTYEQFF
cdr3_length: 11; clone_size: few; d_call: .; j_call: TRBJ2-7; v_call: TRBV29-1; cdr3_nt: TGCAGCGTTGAGACGGGTTACGAGCAGTACTTC; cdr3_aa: CSVETGYEQYF
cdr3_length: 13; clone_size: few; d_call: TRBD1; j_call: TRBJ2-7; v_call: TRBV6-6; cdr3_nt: TGTGCCAGCGGGACAGCCCACTCCTACGAGCAGTACTTC; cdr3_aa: CASGTAHSYEQYF
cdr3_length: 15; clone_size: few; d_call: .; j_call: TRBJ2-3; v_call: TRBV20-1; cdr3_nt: TGCAGTGCTACCGGGCGGGGGCCTTACACAGATACGCAGTATTTT; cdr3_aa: CSATGRGPYTDTQYF
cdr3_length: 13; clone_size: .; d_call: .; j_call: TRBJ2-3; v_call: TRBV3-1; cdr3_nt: TGTGCCAGCAGCCACAGGAGCACAGATACGCAGTATTTT; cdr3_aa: CASSHRSTDTQYF
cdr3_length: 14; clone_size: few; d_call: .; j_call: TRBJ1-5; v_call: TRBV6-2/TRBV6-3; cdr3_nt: TGTGCCAGCTCCTATGGGGTTTCCAATCAGCCCCAGCATTTT; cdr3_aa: CASSYGVSNQPQHF
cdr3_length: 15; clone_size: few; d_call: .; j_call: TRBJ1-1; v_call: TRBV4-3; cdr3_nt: TGCGCCAGCAGCCACGTATTCCGACAGGAGGGTAAAGCTTTCTTT; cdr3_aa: CASSHVFRQEGKAFF
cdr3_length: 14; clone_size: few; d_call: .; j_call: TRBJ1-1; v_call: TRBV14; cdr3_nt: TGTGCCAGCAGCCAAGATCCCCCGGGGATGCGAGCTTTCTTT; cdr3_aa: CASSQDPPGMRAFF
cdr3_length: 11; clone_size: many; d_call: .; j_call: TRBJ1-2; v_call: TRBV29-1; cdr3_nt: TGCAGCGCCGGGACAAACTATGGCTACACCTTC; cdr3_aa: CSAGTNYGYTF
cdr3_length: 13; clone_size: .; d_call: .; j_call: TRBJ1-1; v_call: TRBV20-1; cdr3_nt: TGCAGTGCTTTACAGGCCTTGAACACTGAAGCTTTCTTT; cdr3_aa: CSALQALNTEAFF
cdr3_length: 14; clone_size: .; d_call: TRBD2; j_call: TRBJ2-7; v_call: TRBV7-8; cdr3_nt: TGTGCCAGCAGAGGAGCGGGACTTCACTACGAGCAGTACTTC; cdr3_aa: CASRGAGLHYEQYF
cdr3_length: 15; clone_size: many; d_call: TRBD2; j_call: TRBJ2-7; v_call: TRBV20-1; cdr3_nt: TGCAGTGCTACCGGGACTAGCGGGGGCAGCTACGAGCAGTACTTC; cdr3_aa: CSATGTSGGSYEQYF
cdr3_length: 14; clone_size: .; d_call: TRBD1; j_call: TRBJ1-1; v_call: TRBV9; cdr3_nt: TGTGCCAGCAGCGGCCAGGGGGCAGTCACTGAAGCTTTCTTT; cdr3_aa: CASSGQGAVTEAFF